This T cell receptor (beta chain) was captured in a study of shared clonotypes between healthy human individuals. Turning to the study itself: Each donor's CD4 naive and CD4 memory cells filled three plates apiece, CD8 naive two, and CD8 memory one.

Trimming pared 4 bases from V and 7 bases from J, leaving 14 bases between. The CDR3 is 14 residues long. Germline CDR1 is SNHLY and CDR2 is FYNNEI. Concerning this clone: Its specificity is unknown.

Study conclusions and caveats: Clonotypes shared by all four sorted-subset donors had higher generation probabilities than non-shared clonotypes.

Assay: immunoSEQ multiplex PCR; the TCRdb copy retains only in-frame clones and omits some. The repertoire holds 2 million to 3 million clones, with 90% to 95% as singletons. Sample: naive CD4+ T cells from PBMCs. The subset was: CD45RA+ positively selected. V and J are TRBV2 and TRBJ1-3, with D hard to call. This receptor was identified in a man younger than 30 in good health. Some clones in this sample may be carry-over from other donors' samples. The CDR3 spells CASSGRLSGNTIYF. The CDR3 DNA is TGTGCCAGCAGTGGGAGACTATCCGGGAACACCATATATTTT.